This TCR beta chain was captured in a study of blood T cells in healthy people across ages. PCR was performed a second time for about 7 to 11 cycles using a sample-barcoded 5' primer and a J-beta primer mix. A template-switch adaptor that had 12 random nucleotides put a tag on each cDNA molecule. TCRdb ran MiXCR on the 5' RACE reads and lists one entry per CDR3 protein. Found here are approximately 1.5 million distinct CDR3 sequences, approximately 39% of them singletons; the top ten hold approximately 4.1%. This clonotype was seen more than once but under ten times. This CDR3 has 15 amino acids. Trimming shortened V by 7 bases and J by 0 bases, and 14 bases separated the two germline ends. The germline gives CDR1 SGHRS, CDR2 YFSETQ.

The specimen was blood. V usage is TRBV5-1 and J usage is TRBJ2-1; weak D call: TRBD2 (5 bases). The receptor was derived from a woman younger than 30 in good health. The CDR3 loop reads CASAALGSSYNEQFF. The CDR3 bases are TGCGCCAGCGCGGCCCTTGGGAGCTCCTACAATGAGCAGTTCTTC.